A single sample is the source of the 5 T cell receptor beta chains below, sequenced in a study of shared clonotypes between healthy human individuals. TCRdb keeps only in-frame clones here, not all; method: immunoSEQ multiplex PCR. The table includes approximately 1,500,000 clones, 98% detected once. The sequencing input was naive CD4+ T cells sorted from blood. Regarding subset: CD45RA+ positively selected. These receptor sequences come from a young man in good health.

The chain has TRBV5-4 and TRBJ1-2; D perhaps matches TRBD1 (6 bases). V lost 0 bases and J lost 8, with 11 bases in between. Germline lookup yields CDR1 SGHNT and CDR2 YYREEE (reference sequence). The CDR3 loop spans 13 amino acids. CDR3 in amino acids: CASSLVQGSGYTF. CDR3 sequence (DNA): TGTGCCAGCAGCTTGGTACAGGGCTCAGGCTACACCTTC.

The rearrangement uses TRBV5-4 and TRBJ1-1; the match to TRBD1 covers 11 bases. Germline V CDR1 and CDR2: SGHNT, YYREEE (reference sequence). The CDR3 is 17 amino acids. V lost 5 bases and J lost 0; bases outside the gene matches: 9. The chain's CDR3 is CASRDGQGAYMNTEAFF. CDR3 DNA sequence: TGTGCCAGCAGGGACGGACAGGGGGCGTACATGAACACTGAAGCTTTCTTT.

The CDR3 coding sequence is TGTGCCAGCAGCTTCCCAGTTGTCCAGGGCTCCACTGAAGCTTTCTTT. Translating gives CASSFPVVQGSTEAFF. The rearrangement links TRBV7-2 to TRBJ1-1; a possible D gene is TRBD1 (5 bases). Germline V gives CDR1 SGHTA, CDR2 FQGNSA. Trimming pared 3 bases from V and 4 bases from J, leaving 18 bases between. The CDR3 totals 16 residues. Full variable domain (rest looked up from reference TRBV7-2 and TRBJ1-1): GAGVSQSPSNKVTEKGKDVELRCDPISGHTALYWYRQSLGQGLEFLIYFQGNSAPDKSGLPSDRFSAERTGGSVSTLTIQRTQQEDSAVYLCASSFPVVQGSTEAFFGQGTRLTVV.

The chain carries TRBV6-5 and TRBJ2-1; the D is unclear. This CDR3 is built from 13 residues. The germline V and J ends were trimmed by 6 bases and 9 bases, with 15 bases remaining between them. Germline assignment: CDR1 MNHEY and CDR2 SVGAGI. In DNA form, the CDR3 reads TGTGCCAGCAGACCGCCTGGTAAAGGTGAGCAGTTCTTC. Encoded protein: CASRPPGKGEQFF.

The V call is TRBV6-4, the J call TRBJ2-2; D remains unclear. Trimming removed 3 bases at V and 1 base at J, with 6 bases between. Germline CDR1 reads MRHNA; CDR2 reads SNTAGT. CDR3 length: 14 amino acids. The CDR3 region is CASSETLNTGELFF. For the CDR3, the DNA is TGTGCCAGCAGTGAGACATTGAACACCGGGGAGCTGTTTTTT.